One sample yielded the 10 T cell receptor beta chains listed below, sequenced in a study of CD8+CD57+ T cells in acquired aplastic anemia. Investigators profiled TCR beta VDJ and CDR3 from genomic DNA template. TCRdb analysed the reads with MiXCR anew, one entry per CDR3 protein. The table records about 180,000 distinct CDR3 sequences, about 47% of them present only once. The sequencing input was sorted CD4+, CD8+, or CD8+CD57+ T cells (not recorded which) from PBMCs. The receptors here all came from a human donor in good health.

This clonotype has at least ten counts. V gene TRBV20-1 combines with J gene TRBJ2-5, with D possibly matching TRBD2 (6 bases). The CDR3 is made up of 14 amino acids. Germline V gene sequence: CDR1 DFQATT, CDR2 SNEGSKA (reference sequence). V lost 3 bases to trimming and J lost 1 base, with 12 bases between them. The CDR3 DNA sequence: TGCAGTGCTAGGCAAGCGGGCGGCCAAGAGACCCAGTACTTC. Its protein is CSARQAGGQETQYF.

This clonotype has just a few counts. The chain recombines TRBV28 with TRBJ2-7; D is ambiguous. V was cut by 8 bases and J by 0 bases, with 17 bases left in between. This CDR3 region has 15 residues. Germline-derived CDR1 and CDR2 are MDHEN and SYDVKM. CDR3 in amino acids: CASGARGTPSYEQYF. CDR3 bases: TGTGCCAGCGGCGCTCGTGGTACCCCCTCCTACGAGCAGTACTTC.

Regarding this clonotype: A much larger clonotype is one base distant, so this may be a read error. The rearrangement links TRBV5-1 to TRBJ2-1; unclear D gene. Germline CDR1 is SGHRS and CDR2 is YFSETQ. This CDR3 spans 15 amino acids. In DNA form, the CDR3 reads TGCGCCAGCAGCCTAGACGAGAGCTCCTACGATGAGCAGTTCTTC. It encodes CASSLDESSYDEQFF.

Concerning this clonotype: A read error is possible here, since a much larger clone lies one base away. This sequence joins TRBV6-5 and TRBJ2-5, with D perhaps TRBD2 (6 bases). The CDR3 is 14 residues long. The germline V gene has CDR1 MNHEY and CDR2 SVGAGI. CDR3 bases: TGTGCCAGCAGTTACCAGGGAGGTCAAGAGGCCCAGTACTTC. Translating it yields CASSYQGGQEAQYF.

This clonotype showed up many times. The J gene is TRBJ2-5, the V gene TRBV5-1; D assignment may be TRBD1 or TRBD2 (6 bases each). The CDR3 is 15 residues long. Germline CDR1 SGHRS, CDR2 YFSETQ. V was shortened by 2 bases and J by 5 bases, with 16 bases between the two germline ends. The CDR3 sequence is CASSLRTGAVETQYF. The CDR3 DNA is TGCGCCAGCAGCTTAAGGACGGGGGCGGTGGAGACCCAGTACTTC.

The V and J genes are TRBV24-1 and TRBJ2-1, with D possibly TRBD1 on 6 matching bases. Per germline, CDR1 KGHDR and CDR2 SFDVKD. The germline V and J ends were trimmed by 5 bases and 4 bases, with 17 bases remaining between them. This CDR3 has 16 residues. CDR3 amino acids: CATSGIQGNGYNEQFF. DNA for the CDR3: TGTGCCACCAGTGGCATACAGGGAAATGGTTACAATGAGCAGTTCTTC.

Details on this clonotype: With a much larger clone just one base away, this may be a read error. This chain uses TRBV6-7 with TRBJ1-5; TRBD1 matches 9 bases. TRBV6-7 counts as an open reading frame of uncertain function. This CDR3 is built from 13 residues. V was clipped by 9 bases and J by 6 bases; unmatched bases: 6. CDR3: CARNRGPSQPQHF. The CDR3 nucleotides are TGTGCCAGGAACAGGGGGCCCTCTCAGCCCCAGCATTTT.

This clonotype was seen repeatedly, ten times or more. The V gene is TRBV6-1, the J gene TRBJ1-2; 10 positions agree with TRBD1. Per the germline V gene, CDR1 is MNHNS and CDR2 is SASEGT. This CDR3 contains 14 residues. The J segment lost 6 bases and the V segment lost 4 bases, leaving 5 bases of the junction unmatched. The CDR3 DNA is TGTGCCAGCAGTGGGGCCGGGACAGGGGATGGCTACACCTTC. It translates to CASSGAGTGDGYTF.

Comment on this clonotype: This may be a read error: a much more frequent sequence differs by one nucleotide. V usage is TRBV6-2 or TRBV6-3 and J usage is TRBJ2-7; D is perhaps TRBD1 or TRBD2 (5 bases each). Germline V lookup: CDR1 MNHEY, CDR2 SVGEGT. CDR3 length equals 14 residues. CDR3 DNA: TGTGCCAGCAGTGACCGGGACGGCGCCTACGAGCAGTGCTTC. This codes for CASSDRDGAYEQCF.

This sequence joins TRBV7-6 and TRBJ1-4; TRBD1 matches at 9 bases. Trimming removed 7 bases from V and 8 bases from J; junction bases left unmatched: 11. This CDR3 contains 15 residues. The germline gives CDR1 SGHVS, CDR2 FNYEAQ. The CDR3 is CASTLPGQGGEKLFF. CDR3 sequence (DNA): TGTGCCAGCACTCTTCCGGGACAGGGTGGCGAAAAACTGTTTTTT.